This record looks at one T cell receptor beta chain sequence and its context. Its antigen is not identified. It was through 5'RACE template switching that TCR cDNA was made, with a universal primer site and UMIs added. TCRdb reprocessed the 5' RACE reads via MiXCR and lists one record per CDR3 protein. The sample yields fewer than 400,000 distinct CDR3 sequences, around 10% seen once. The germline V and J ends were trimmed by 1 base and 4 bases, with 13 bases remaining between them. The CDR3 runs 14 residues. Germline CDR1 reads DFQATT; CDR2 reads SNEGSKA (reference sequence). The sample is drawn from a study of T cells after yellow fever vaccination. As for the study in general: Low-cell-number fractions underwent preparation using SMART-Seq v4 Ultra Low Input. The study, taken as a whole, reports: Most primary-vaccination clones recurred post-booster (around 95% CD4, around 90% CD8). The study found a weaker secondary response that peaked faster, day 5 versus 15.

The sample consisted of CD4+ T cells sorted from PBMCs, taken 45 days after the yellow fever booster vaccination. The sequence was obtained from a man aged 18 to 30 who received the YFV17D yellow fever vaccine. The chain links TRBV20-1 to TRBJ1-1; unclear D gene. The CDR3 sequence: CSARVPSGPTEAFF. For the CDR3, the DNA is TGCAGTGCTAGAGTACCCTCCGGGCCCACTGAAGCTTTCTTT.